This T cell receptor beta chain was recorded in a study of T cells in Graves' hyperthyroidism and ophthalmopathy. On this clonotype: What it recognizes is unknown.

Study-level points and caveats: Most clonotypes expanded in thyroid above 0.001 were likewise present in blood.

RNA transcripts gave rise to amplified TCR beta CDR3 regions. HTBI primers were used for first-round RT-PCR of the TCR CDR3. Using its own MiXCR run on the multiplex PCR reads, TCRdb lists one record per CDR3 protein. Of about 500,000 distinct CDR3 sequences in the sample, about 15% were seen once. The CDR3 spans 14 residues. The germline V and J ends were trimmed by 5 bases and 5 bases, with 14 bases remaining between them. Per germline, CDR1 MNHEY and CDR2 SMNVEV (reference sequence). This sequence was found in a woman in her twenties or thirties with Graves' ophthalmopathy. The chain is built from TRBV27 and TRBJ2-3; no clear D gene. The specimen sequenced was blood. The CDR3 DNA reads as TGTGCCAGCAGTCTCGCCAGTCCTGGAGATACGCAGTATTTT. Translating it yields CASSLASPGDTQYF.